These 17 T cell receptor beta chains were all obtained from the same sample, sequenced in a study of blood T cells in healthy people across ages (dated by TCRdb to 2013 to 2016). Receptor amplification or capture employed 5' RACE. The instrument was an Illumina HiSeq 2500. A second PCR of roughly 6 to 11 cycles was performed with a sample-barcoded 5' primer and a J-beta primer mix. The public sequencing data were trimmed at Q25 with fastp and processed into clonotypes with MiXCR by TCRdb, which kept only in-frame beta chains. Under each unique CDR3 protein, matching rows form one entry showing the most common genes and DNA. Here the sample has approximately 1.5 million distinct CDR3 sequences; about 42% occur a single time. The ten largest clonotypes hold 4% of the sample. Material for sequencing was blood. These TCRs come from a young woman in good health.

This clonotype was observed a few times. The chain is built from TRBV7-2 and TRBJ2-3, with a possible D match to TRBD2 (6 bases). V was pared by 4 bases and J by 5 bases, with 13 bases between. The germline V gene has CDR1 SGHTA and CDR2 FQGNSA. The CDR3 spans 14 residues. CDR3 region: CASSSMGGVDTQYF. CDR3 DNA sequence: TGTGCCAGCAGCTCGATGGGGGGTGTAGATACGCAGTATTTT. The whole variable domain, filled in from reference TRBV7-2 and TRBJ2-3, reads GAGVSQSPSNKVTEKGKDVELRCDPISGHTALYWYRQSLGQGLEFLIYFQGNSAPDKSGLPSDRFSAERTGGSVSTLTIQRTQQEDSAVYLCASSSMGGVDTQYFGPGTRLTVL.

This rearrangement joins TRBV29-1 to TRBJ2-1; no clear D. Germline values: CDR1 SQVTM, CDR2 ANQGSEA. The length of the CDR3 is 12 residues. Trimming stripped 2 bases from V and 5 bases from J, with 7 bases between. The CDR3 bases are TGCAGCGTTGAACAGCTAAACAATGAGCAGTTCTTC. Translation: CSVEQLNNEQFF.

CDR3 in amino acids: CASTFSGGPYNEQFF. The CDR3, as DNA: TGTGCCAGCACGTTCTCAGGGGGCCCCTACAATGAGCAGTTCTTC. The chain has TRBV25-1 and TRBJ2-1, with TRBD1 matching 8 bases. Germline assignment: CDR1 MGHDK and CDR2 SYGVNS. The V gene end was trimmed by 7 bases and the J gene end by 2 bases; junction bases not matched to a gene: 7. The CDR3 loop spans 15 amino acids.

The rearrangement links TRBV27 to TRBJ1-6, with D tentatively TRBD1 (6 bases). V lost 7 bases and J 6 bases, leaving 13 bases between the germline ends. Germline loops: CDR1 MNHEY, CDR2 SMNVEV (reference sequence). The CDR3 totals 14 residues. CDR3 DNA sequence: TGTGCCAGCACCCGGGACACCATTAATTCACCCCTCCACTTT. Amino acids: CASTRDTINSPLHF.

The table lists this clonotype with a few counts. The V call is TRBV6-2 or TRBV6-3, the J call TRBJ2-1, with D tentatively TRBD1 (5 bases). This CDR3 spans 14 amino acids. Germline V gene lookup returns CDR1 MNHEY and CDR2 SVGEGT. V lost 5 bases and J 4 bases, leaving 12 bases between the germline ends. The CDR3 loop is CASSKSRQYNEQFF. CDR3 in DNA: TGTGCCAGCAGTAAATCCCGACAGTACAATGAGCAGTTCTTC.

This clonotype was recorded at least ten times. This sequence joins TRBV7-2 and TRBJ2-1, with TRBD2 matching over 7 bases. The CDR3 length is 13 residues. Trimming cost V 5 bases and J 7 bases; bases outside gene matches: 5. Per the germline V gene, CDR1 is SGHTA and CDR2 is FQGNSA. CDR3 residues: CASSPSGRNEQFF. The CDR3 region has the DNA TGTGCCAGCAGCCCCTCCGGGAGGAATGAGCAGTTCTTC.

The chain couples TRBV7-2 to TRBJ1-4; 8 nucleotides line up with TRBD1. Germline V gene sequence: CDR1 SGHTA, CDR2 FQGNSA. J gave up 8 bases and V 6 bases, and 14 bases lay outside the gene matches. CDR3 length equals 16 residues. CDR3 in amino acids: CASSQRAGTGHEKLFF. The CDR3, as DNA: TGTGCCAGCAGTCAACGGGCCGGGACAGGTCACGAAAAACTGTTTTTT.

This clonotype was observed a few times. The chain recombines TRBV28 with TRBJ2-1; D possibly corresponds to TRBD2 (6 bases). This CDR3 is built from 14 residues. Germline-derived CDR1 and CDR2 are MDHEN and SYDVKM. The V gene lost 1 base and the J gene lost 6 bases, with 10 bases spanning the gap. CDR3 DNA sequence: TGTGCCAGCAGTTTATCTGTCGGGGGCAATGAGCAGTTCTTC. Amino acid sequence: CASSLSVGGNEQFF.

CDR3 nucleotides: TGCGCCAGCAGCCAAGATCCGCGGGGGTCCACTGAAGCTTTCTTT. The encoded protein is CASSQDPRGSTEAFF. The chain combines TRBV4-3 with TRBJ1-1, with D perhaps TRBD1 (5 bases). CDR1 and CDR2 from the germline V gene are LGHNA and YSLEER. V lost 0 bases to trimming and J lost 4 bases, with 12 bases between them. This CDR3 comprises 15 residues.

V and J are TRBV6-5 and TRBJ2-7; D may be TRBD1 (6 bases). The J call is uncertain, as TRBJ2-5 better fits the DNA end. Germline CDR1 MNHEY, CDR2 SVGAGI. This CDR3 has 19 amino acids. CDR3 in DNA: TGTGCCAGCAGTTATTTTCGACAAGGGGGACCAACGTCCCGAGAGACCCAGTACTTC. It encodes CASSYFRQGGPTSRETQYF.

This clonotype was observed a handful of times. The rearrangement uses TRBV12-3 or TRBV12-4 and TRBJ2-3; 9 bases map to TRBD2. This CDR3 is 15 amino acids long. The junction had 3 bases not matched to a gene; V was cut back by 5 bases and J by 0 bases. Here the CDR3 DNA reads TGTGCCAGCAGTGATAGCGGGAGAAGCACAGATACGCAGTATTTT. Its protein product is CASSDSGRSTDTQYF.

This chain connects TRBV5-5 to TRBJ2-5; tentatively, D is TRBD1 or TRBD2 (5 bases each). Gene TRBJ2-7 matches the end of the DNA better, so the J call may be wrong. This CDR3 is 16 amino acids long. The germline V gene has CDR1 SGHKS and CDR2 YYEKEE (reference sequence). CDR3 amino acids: CASSAIGRDPSHEQYF. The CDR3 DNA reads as TGTGCCAGCAGCGCCATCGGACGGGACCCCAGCCACGAGCAGTACTTC.

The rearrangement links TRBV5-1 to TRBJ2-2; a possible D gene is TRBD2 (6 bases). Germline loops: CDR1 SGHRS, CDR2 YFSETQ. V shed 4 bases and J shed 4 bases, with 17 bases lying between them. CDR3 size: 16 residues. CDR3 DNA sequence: TGCGCCAGCAGCGACCCCTTGCGGGGCCCCACCGGGGAGCTGTTTTTT. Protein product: CASSDPLRGPTGELFF.

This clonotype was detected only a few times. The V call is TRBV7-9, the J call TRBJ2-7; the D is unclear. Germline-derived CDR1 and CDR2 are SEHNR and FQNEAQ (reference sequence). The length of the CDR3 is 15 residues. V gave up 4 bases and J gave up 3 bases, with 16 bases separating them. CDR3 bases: TGTGCCAGCAGCTCACCAACGACTGGGGTCTACGAGCAGTACTTC. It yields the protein CASSSPTTGVYEQYF.

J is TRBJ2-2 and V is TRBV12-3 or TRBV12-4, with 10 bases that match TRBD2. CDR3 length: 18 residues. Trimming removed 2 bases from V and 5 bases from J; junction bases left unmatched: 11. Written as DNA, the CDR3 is TGTGCCAGCAGTTTACGTGCCCTAGCGGGAGCTTGGACCGGGGAGCTGTTTTTT. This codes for CASSLRALAGAWTGELFF.

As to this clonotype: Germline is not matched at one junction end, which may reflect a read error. CDR3 bases: TGCAGTGCTAGAGAAGGGCTCACCTACAAGGAGCAGTTCTTC. It yields the protein CSAREGLTYKEQFF. The V and J genes are TRBV20-1 and TRBJ2-1; unclear D gene. From germline, CDR1 is DFQATT and CDR2 SNEGSKA (reference sequence). This CDR3 region has 14 residues.

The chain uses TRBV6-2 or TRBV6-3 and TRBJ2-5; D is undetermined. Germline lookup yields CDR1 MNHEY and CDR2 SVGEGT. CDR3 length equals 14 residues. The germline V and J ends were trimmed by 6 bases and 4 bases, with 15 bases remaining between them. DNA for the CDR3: TGTGCCAGCAGAGACATGGGTCCCCCAGAGACCCAGTACTTC. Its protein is CASRDMGPPETQYF.